This T cell receptor (beta chain) was sequenced in a study of neurological immune-mediated disorders. The CDR3 covers 17 residues. CDR1 LGHDT and CDR2 YNNKEL come from the germline V gene (reference sequence). The germline V and J ends were trimmed by 6 bases and 1 base, with 18 bases remaining between them. Using its own MiXCR run on the 5' RACE reads, TCRdb lists one record per CDR3 protein. The table has around 56,000 distinct CDR3 sequences, more than 20% seen once. This clonotype was counted ten times or more. The time point: technical triplicate 2. 2 million PBMCs stored at -80 C were the source of the unsorted libraries.

The sequenced sample consisted of PBMCs. The sequence was obtained from a man in his 60s with HTLV-1-associated myelopathy (HAM/TSP). The chain combines TRBV3-1 with TRBJ2-2; D perhaps matches TRBD1 (6 bases). The CDR3 loop is CASSTKSGVLNTGELFF. The CDR3 nucleotides are TGTGCCAGCAGTACAAAATCAGGGGTCCTGAACACCGGGGAGCTGTTTTTT.